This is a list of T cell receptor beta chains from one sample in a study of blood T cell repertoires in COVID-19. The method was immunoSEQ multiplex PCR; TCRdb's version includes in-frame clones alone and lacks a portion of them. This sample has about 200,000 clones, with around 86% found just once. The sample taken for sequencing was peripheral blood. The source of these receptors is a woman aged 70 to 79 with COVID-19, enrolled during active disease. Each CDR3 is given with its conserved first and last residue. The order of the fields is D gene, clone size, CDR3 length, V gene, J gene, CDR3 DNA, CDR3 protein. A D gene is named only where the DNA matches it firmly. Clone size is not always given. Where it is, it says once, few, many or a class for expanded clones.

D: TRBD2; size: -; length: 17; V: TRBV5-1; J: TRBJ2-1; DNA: TGCGCCAGCAGCTTGGGCTCGAGGACTAGCGGGAGCAATGAGCAGTTCTTC; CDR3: CASSLGSRTSGSNEQFF
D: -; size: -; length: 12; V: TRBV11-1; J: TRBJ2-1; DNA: TGTGCCAGCAGCCCCTTCCGGGGAAGGGAGTTCTTC; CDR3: CASSPFRGREFF
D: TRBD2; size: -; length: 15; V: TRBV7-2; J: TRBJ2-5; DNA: TGTGCCAGCAGCCGGGACGGGAGGGCCGGCGAGACCCAGTACTTC; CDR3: CASSRDGRAGETQYF
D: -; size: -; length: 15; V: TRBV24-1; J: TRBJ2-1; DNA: TGTGCCACCAGTGATCCCCTCAGAAATTACAATGAGCAGTTCTTC; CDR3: CATSDPLRNYNEQFF
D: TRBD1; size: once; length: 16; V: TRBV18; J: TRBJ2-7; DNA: TGTGCCAGCTCACCGATTGTTACGGGACAGGGCCACGAGCAGTACTTC; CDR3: CASSPIVTGQGHEQYF
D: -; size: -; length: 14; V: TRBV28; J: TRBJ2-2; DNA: TGTGCCAGCAGTTTCCTAGACAACACCGGGGAGCTGTTTTTT; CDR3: CASSFLDNTGELFF
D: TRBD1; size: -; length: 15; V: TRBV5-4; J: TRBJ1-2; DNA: TGTGCCAGCAGCTTGGAACAGGGGGCGAGCTATGGCTACACCTTC; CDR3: CASSLEQGASYGYTF
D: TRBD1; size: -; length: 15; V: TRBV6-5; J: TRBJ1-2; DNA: TGTGCCAGCAGCCTAGGGCGGGGACAGTACTATGGCTACACCTTC; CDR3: CASSLGRGQYYGYTF
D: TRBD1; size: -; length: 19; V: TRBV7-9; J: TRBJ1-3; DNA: TGTGCCAGCAGCTTAGCAGGGGGACAGGGGCTCTTCTCTGGAAACACCATATATTTT; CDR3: CASSLAGGQGLFSGNTIYF
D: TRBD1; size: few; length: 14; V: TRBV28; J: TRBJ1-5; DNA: TGTGCCAGCAGTTTACAGGGGGCACGGCAGCCCCAGCATTTT; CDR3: CASSLQGARQPQHF
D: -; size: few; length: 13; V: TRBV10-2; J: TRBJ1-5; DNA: TGCGCCAGCAGTTGGGGGGGCAATCAGCCCCAGCATTTT; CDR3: CASSWGGNQPQHF
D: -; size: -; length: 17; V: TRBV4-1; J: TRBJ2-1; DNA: TGCGCCAGCAGCCAAGATAGCCTAGCAACGGGTGGCAATGAGCAGTTCTTC; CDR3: CASSQDSLATGGNEQFF
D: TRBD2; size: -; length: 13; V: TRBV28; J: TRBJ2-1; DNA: TGTGCCAGCAACCCTAGCGGATACAATGAGCAGTTCTTC; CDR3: CASNPSGYNEQFF
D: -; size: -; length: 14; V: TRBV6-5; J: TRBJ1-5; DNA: TGTGCCAGCAGTTACTCAACAGGGAGTCAGCCCCAGCATTTT; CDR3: CASSYSTGSQPQHF
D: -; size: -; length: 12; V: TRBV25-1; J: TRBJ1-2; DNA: TGTGCCAGCAGTGACCAGGGGTATGGCTACACCTTC; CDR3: CASSDQGYGYTF
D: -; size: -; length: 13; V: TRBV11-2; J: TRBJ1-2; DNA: TGTGCCAGCAGCTTAGGGCAGTCCTATGGCTACACCTTC; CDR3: CASSLGQSYGYTF
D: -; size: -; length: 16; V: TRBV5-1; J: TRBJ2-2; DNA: TGCGCCAGCAGCTCCGTCCCGACATCGAACACCGGGGAGCTGTTTTTT; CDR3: CASSSVPTSNTGELFF
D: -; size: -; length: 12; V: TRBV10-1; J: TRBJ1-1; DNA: TGCGCCAGCAGTGAGACGACAGGTGAGACTTTCTTT; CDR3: CASSETTGETFF
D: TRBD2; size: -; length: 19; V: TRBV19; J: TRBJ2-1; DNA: TGTGCCAGTAGTATAGGAGGGAATAGCGGGAGCAGCTCCTACAATGAGCAGTTCTTC; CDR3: CASSIGGNSGSSSYNEQFF
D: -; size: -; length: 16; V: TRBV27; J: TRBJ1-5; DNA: TGTGCCAGCAGTTGGAAGGGACATAGGGGCAATCAGCCCCAGCATTTT; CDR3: CASSWKGHRGNQPQHF
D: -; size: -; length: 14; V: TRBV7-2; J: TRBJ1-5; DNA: TGTGCCAGCAGCTTAGAGGCCAGGGGTCAGCCCCAGCATTTT; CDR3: CASSLEARGQPQHF
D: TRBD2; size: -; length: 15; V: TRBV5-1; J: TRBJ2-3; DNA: TGCGCCAGCAGGTCTAGCGGGACTACCACAGATACGCAGTATTTT; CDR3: CASRSSGTTTDTQYF
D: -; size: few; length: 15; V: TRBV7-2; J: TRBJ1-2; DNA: TGTGCCAGCAGCCCCCCAAACGGACACGCCCCGGGCTACACCTTC; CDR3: CASSPPNGHAPGYTF
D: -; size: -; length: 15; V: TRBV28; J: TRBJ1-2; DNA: TGTGCCAGCAGTGGGCCGGGAAGCCCGGACTATGGCTACACCTTC; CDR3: CASSGPGSPDYGYTF
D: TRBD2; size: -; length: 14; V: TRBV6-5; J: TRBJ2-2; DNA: TGTGCCACCGGGGGGAGATCGAACACCGGGGAGCTGTTTTTT; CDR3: CATGGRSNTGELFF
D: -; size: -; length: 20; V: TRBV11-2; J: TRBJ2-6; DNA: TGTGCCAGCAGCTTAGATCAGTTCCGGACTGTTACCTCTGGGGCCAACGTCCTGACTTTC; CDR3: CASSLDQFRTVTSGANVLTF
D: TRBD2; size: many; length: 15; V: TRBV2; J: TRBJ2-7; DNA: TGTGCCAGCAGTGACCCACTAGCGGGAAGGAACGAGCAGTACTTC; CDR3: CASSDPLAGRNEQYF
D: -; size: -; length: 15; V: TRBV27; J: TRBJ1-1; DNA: TGTGCCAGCAGTGCCAATGAGGCGGGGAGCACTGAAGCTTTCTTT; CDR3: CASSANEAGSTEAFF
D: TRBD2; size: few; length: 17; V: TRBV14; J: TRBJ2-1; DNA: TGTGCCAGCAGCCAAGAATTAAGGGCGGGAGGGATGAATGAGCAGTTCTTC; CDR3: CASSQELRAGGMNEQFF
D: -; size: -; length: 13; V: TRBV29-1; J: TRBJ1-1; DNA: TGCAGCGCTGCCACCAGGGCCACCACTGAAGCTTTCTTT; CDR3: CSAATRATTEAFF
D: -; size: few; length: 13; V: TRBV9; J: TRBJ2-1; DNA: TGTGCCAGCAGCGTACTAGCGAACAATGAGCAGTTCTTC; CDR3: CASSVLANNEQFF
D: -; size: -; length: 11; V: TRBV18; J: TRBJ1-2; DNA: TGTGCCCTTCGGGGGGACTATGGCTACACCTTC; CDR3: CALRGDYGYTF
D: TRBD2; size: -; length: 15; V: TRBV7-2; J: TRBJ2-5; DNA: TGTGCCAGCAGCCAGACTAGCGGGAGACAAGAGACCCAGTACTTC; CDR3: CASSQTSGRQETQYF
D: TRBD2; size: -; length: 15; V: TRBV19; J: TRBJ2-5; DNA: TGTGCCAGTAGTGGCTTTGGGCTCGGGGGGGAGACCCAGTACTTC; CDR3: CASSGFGLGGETQYF
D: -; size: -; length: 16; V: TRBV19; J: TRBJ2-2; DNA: TGTGCCAGTAGTATTTCCGGGACAACGAACACCGGGGAGCTGTTTTTT; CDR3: CASSISGTTNTGELFF
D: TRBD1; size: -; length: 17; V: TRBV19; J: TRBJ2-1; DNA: TGTGCCAGTAGTATAGAGGGACAGGGGGGGGCTTTCAATGAGCAGTTCTTC; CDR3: CASSIEGQGGAFNEQFF
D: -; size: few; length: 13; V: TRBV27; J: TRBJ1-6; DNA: TGTGCCAGCAGCCGGACAAGCAGTTCACCCCTCCACTTT; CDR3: CASSRTSSSPLHF
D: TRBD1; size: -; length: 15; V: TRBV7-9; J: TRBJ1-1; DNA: TGTGCCAGCAGCTTTTACAGGGGCCCGAACACTGAAGCTTTCTTT; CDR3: CASSFYRGPNTEAFF
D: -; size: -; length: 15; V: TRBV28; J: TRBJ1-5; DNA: TGTGCCAGCAGTTCCTTCCAGGTTACGGATCAGCCCCAGCATTTT; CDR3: CASSSFQVTDQPQHF
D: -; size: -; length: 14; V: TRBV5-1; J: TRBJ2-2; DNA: TGCGCCAGCAGCTGGGACTGGAACACCGGGGAGCTGTTTTTT; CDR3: CASSWDWNTGELFF
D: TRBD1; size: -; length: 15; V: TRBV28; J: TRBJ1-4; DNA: TGTGCCAGCACCCCCAGGGGACAGGGCGATGAAAAACTGTTTTTT; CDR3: CASTPRGQGDEKLFF
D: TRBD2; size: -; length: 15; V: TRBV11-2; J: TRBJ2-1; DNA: TGTGCCAGCAGCTTAGGGACTAGCGGGAGCAATGAGCAGTTCTTC; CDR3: CASSLGTSGSNEQFF
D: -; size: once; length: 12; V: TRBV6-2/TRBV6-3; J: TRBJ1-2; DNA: TGTGCCAGCAGTTTAGGGAGTCGGGGCTACACCTTC; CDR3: CASSLGSRGYTF
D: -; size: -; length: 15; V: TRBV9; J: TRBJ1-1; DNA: TGTGCCAGCAGCGCGAAACAGGGTGGGGGCACTGAAGCTTTCTTT; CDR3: CASSAKQGGGTEAFF
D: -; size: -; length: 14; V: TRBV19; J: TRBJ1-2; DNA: TGTGCCAGTAGTTCCGGACAGCGTTTCTATGGCTACACCTTC; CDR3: CASSSGQRFYGYTF
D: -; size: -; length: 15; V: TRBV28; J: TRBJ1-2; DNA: TGTGCCAGCAGTTCCCCCGCGACAGGTGCCTATGGCTACACCTTC; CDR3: CASSSPATGAYGYTF
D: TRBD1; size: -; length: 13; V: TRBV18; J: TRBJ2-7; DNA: TGTGCCAGCTCACCAAGCGAGACAGGGGAGCAGTACTTC; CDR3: CASSPSETGEQYF
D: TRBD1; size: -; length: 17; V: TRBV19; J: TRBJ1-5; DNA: TGTGCCAGTAGTCCGCGAGCGCGACAGGGAAGCAATCAGCCCCAGCATTTT; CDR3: CASSPRARQGSNQPQHF
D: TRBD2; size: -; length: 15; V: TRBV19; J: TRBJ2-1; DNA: TGTGCCAGTAGCCGCGGGAGTGGGGGGTTTAATGAGCAGTTCTTC; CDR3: CASSRGSGGFNEQFF
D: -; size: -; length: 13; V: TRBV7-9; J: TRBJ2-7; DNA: TGTGCCAGCAGCTTAGCTAGTCTGAACGAGCAGTACTTC; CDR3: CASSLASLNEQYF
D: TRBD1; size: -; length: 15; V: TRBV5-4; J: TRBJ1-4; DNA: TGTGCCAGCAGCTTGGGCCAGGGGGCTCGGGAAAAACTGTTTTTT; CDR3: CASSLGQGAREKLFF
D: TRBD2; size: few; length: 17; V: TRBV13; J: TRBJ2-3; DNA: TGTGCCAGCAGCTTGGGACTAGCGGGGGGGCTGGTGGATACGCAGTATTTT; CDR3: CASSLGLAGGLVDTQYF
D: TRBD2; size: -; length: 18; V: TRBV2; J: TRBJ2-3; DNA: TGTGCCAGCACCACTCTCGGATGGACTAGCGGGAACACAGATACGCAGTATTTT; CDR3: CASTTLGWTSGNTDTQYF
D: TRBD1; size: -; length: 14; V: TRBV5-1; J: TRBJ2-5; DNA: TGCGCCAGCAGCTTACAGGGGGCGCGGGAGACCCAGTACTTC; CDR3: CASSLQGARETQYF
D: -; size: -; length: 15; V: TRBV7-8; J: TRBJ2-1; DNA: TGTGCCAGTGTTGGCCCTAGCCGCTCCTACAATGAGCAGTTCTTC; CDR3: CASVGPSRSYNEQFF
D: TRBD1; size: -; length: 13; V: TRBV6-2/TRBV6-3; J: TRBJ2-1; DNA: TGTGCCAGCAGTTACCAGGGACAGGGAGCGCAGTTCTTC; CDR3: CASSYQGQGAQFF
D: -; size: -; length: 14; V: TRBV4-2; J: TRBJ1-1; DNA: TGTGCCAGCAGTAGCAGGGGCCTAAACACTGAAGCTTTCTTT; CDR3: CASSSRGLNTEAFF
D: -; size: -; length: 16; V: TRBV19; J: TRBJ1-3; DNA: TGTGCCAGTAGTACAGAGACAGGCGGTTCTGGAAACACCATATATTTT; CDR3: CASSTETGGSGNTIYF